Described below is a single TCR beta chain sequence and its context. What it recognizes is unknown. The TCR beta profiling, which covered VDJ combination and CDR3 sequence, was carried out using genomic DNA as the template. TCRdb ran MiXCR on the reads and lists one entry per CDR3 protein. The sample carries around 150,000 distinct CDR3 sequences, around 40% recorded once. The data were taken from a study of CD8+CD57+ T cells in acquired aplastic anemia. Overall study: The DNA of sorted CD4+ and CD8+ cells averaged roughly 3 ug. The average read count for CD4+ cells in healthy donors was 10 million to 11 million.

Germline CDR1 DFQATT, CDR2 SNEGSKA (reference sequence). This CDR3 is built from 13 residues. With V trimmed by 5 bases and J by 6 bases, 7 bases remained unmatched. Whole-study findings and limits: Patient and control CD8+ Simpson's diversity was not significantly different. Around 29 CD8+ CDR3 sequences were shared between patients and controls.

The rearrangement joins TRBV20-1 to TRBJ1-2; 9 nucleotides agree with TRBD1. This TCR was recovered from a human donor in good health. What was sequenced was sorted CD4+, CD8+, or CD8+CD57+ T cells (not recorded which) from PBMCs. The CDR3 DNA reads TGCAGTGCTTGGCACAGGGGGCAAAATGGCTACACCTTC. It translates to CSAWHRGQNGYTF.